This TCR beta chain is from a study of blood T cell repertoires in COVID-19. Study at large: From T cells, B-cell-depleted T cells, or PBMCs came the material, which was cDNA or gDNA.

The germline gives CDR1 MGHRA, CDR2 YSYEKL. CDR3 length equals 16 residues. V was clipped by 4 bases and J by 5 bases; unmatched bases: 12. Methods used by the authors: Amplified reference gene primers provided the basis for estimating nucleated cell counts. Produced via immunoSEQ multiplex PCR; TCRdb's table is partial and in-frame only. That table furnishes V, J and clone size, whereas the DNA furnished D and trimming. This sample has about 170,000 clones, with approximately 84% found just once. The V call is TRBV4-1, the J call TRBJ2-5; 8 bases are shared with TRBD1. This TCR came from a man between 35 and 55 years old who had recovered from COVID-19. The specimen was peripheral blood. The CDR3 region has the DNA TGCGCCAGCAGCCGTCCCGGACAGGGCAAGGGGGAGACCCAGTACTTC. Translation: CASSRPGQGKGETQYF.